This paragraph reports one TCR beta chain. TCRdb keeps only in-frame clones here, not all; method: immunoSEQ multiplex PCR. The sample contains under 250,000 clones, roughly 80% of which appear only once. Germline CDR1 MDHEN, CDR2 SYDVKM. The ends were cut back, 5 bases at V and 8 bases at J, with 10 bases in the middle. The length of the CDR3 is 12 residues. The sample comes from a study of blood T cell repertoires in COVID-19. Study-wide context: COVID-19 samples collected from the United States, Italy and Spain covered acute and convalescent phases. T cells, B-cell-depleted T cells, or PBMCs supplied cDNA or gDNA.

This TCR derives from a woman aged 18-35 years with acute or convalescent COVID-19. The chain joins TRBV28 to TRBJ1-3; D ambiguous. The source material was peripheral blood. CDR3 coding DNA: TGTGCCAGCAGTCCTACGACATACACCATATATTTT. Protein: CASSPTTYTIYF.